Listed below are T cell receptor beta chains from one sample, sequenced in a study of blood T cell repertoires in COVID-19. Assay used: immunoSEQ multiplex PCR; TCRdb lists only in-frame clones, some missing. The repertoire holds under 400,000 clones, with approximately 89% as singletons. The sequenced sample consisted of peripheral blood. The source of these receptors is a woman aged 25-40 years with COVID-19, enrolled during active disease. Each CDR3 is given with its conserved first and last residue. The D gene is left open where the match is weak.

CASSTTFYREMHNEQFF - TRBV19
CASSSGGGTGELFF TRBD2 TRBV2
CASSPPDRNEKLFF - TRBV28
CASSKSPRAGELFF - TRBV5-5
CASSLATGGIGNTIYF TRBD1 TRBV7-6
CASRTSGESSGELFF TRBD2 TRBV6-5
CASSVTGTTEAFF - TRBV19
CASSYEAWDTGELFF - TRBV6-2/TRBV6-3
CASSVSGTSGGYEQFF TRBD2 TRBV9
CASGLVPVTNYGYTF - TRBV12-5
CASSLEGTGSGNTIYF TRBD1 TRBV5-6
CATSIAKRNTEAFF - TRBV15
CASSTGGATEAFF - TRBV5-1
CASSEAGVQVGYTF - TRBV6-1
CASSPGTLNTGELFF - TRBV6-2/TRBV6-3
CASSRVTATNEKLFF - TRBV19
CASSPRGGQAKNIQYF TRBD2 TRBV6-2/TRBV6-3
CASSLVRGDTQYF - TRBV5-1
CASSYSVTGSGNTIYF - TRBV6-6
CASSPGTQNTEAFF - TRBV28
CASSLVGRGRNTGELFF - TRBV7-2
CASSRLGQATPDSAGYTF TRBD1 TRBV5-1
CASSGSGLTEAFF - TRBV28
CASSESPNEKLFF - TRBV6-1
CASSLTPGDVEAFF - TRBV13
CAGAAQQRNTIYF - TRBV2
CASKGGTSTDEQFF TRBD2 TRBV2
CASSWTLAGGPGSTDTQYF TRBD2 TRBV6-2/TRBV6-3
CASSLARLGFDNEQFF - TRBV11-2
CASSYRGLRGDNQPQHF - TRBV6-2/TRBV6-3
CASRRSGGGETQYF - TRBV2